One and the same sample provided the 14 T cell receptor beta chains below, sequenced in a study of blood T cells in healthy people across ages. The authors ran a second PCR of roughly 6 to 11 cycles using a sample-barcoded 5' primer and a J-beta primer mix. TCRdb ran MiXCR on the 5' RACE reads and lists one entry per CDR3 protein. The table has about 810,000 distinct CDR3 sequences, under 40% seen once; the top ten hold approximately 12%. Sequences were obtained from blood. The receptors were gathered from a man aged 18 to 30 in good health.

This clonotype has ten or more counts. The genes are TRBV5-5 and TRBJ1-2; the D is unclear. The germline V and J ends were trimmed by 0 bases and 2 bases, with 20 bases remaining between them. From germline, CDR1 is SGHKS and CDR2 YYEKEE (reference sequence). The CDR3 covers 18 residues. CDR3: CASSLVRGQAPPNYGYTF. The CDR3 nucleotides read TGTGCCAGCAGCTTGGTTCGCGGCCAAGCCCCTCCGAACTATGGCTACACCTTC.

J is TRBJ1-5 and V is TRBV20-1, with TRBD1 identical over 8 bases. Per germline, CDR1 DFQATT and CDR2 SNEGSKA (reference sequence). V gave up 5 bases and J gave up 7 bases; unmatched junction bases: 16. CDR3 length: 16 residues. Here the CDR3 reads CSAYNRAGGFRQPQHF. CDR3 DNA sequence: TGCAGTGCTTATAACCGGGCAGGGGGCTTCCGGCAGCCCCAGCATTTT.

The CDR3 DNA sequence: TGTGCCAGCAGTTTTGCACCGGAGAAGCAGCCAGGGGGTCACCCCTACAATGAGCAGTTCTTC. The encoded protein is CASSFAPEKQPGGHPYNEQFF. V and J are TRBV12-3 or TRBV12-4 and TRBJ2-1, with 7 bases fitting TRBD1. The CDR3 covers 21 residues. V lost 3 bases to trimming and J lost 2 bases; unmatched junction nucleotides: 22.

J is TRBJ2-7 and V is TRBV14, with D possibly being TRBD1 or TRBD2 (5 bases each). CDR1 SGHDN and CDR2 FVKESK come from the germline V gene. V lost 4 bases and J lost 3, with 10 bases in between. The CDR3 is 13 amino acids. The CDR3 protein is CASSRDGYYEQYF. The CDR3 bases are TGTGCCAGCAGCCGGGACGGGTACTACGAGCAGTACTTC.

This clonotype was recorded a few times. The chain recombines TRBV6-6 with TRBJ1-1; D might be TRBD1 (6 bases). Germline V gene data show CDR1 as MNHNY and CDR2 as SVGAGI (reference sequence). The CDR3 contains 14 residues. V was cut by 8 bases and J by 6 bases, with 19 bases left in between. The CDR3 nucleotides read TGTGCCAGCCGGAGCCGAGGGGGGAGGGCTGAAGCTTTCTTT. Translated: CASRSRGGRAEAFF.

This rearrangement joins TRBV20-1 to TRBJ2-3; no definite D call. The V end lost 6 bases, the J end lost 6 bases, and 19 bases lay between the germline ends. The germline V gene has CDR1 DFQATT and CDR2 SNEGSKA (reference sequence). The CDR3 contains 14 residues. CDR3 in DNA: TGCAGTGCCTCCTCGGTCTCTAAGGTTGATACGCAGTATTTT. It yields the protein CSASSVSKVDTQYF.

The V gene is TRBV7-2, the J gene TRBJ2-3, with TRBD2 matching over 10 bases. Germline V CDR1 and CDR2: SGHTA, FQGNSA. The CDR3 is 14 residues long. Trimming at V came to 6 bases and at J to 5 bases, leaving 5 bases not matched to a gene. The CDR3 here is CASRESGGGDTQYF. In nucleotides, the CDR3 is TGTGCCAGCAGGGAAAGCGGGGGGGGAGATACGCAGTATTTT.

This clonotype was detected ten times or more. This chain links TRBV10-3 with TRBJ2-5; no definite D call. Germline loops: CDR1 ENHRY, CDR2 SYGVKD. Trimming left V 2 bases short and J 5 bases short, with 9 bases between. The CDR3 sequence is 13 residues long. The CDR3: CAISEVSEETQYF. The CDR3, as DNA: TGTGCCATCAGTGAGGTCTCTGAGGAGACCCAGTACTTC.

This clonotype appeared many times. CDR3 sequence reads: CASSSLVRDYNEQYF. The CDR3 DNA is TGTGCCAGCAGTTCCCTCGTCCGGGACTACAATGAGCAGTACTTC. The V and J genes are TRBV12-3 or TRBV12-4 and TRBJ2-1, with TRBD2 matching over 7 bases. The DNA end lines up better with TRBJ2-7; the J call may be wrong. This CDR3 has 15 residues.

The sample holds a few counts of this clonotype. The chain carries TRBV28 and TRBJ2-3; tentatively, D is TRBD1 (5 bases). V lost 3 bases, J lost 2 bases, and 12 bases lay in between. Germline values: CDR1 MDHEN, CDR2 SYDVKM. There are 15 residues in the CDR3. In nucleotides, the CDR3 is TGTGCCAGCAGTTTGGTGGGGCGGAACACAGATACGCAGTATTTT. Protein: CASSLVGRNTDTQYF.

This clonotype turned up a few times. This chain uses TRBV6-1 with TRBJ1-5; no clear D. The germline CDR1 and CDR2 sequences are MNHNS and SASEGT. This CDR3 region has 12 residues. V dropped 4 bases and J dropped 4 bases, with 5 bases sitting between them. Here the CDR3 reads CASSVPNQPQHF. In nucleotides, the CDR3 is TGTGCCAGCAGTGTCCCTAATCAGCCCCAGCATTTT.

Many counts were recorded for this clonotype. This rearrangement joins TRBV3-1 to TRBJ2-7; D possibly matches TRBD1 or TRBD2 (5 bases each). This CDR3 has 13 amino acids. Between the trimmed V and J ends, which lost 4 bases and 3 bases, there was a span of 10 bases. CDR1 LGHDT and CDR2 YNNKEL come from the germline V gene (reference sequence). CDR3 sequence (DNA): TGTGCCAGCAGCCTCAATGGGGGCTACGAGCAGTACTTC. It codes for CASSLNGGYEQYF.

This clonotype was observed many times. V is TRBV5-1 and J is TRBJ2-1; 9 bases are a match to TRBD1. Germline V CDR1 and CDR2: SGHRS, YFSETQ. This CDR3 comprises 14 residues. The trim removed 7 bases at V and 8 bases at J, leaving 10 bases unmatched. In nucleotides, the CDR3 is TGCGCCAGCGCTATTACCGGGACAGGGCATGAGCAGTTCTTC. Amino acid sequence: CASAITGTGHEQFF.

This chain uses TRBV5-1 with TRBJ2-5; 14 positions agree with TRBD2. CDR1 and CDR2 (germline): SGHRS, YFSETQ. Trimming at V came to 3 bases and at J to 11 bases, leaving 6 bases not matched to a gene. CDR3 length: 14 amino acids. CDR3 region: CASSSGLAGDKQYF. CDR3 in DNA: TGCGCCAGCAGCTCGGGACTAGCGGGGGACAAGCAGTACTTC.